The clone carrying this T cell receptor (beta chain) was found once. Its antigen is undetermined. Authors' processing steps: ImmunoSEQ supplied junction-only sequences lacking quality scores, so filtering was different. Assay used: immunoSEQ multiplex PCR; TCRdb lists only in-frame clones, some missing. V and J calls and clone size are as listed in that table; D and trimming were resolved from the DNA. The table includes over a million clones, roughly 96% detected once. V was clipped by 10 bases and J by 8 bases, with 17 bases between them. Germline CDR1 and CDR2: MNHEY and SVGAGI. The CDR3 length is 12 residues. This specimen comes from a study of shared clonotypes between healthy human individuals. The wider study: Used for every donor were three CD4 naive, three CD4 memory, two CD8 naive and one CD8 memory plate.

Study-level points and caveats: When compared with the clonotypes that were shared by all four sorted-subset donors, the non-shared clonotypes turned out to have lower generation probabilities.

This rearrangement joins TRBV6-5 to TRBJ1-1; no clear D. The sequencing input was naive CD4+ T cells sorted from blood. Subset defined: CD45RA+ positively selected. This clonotype was sampled from a man in his thirties or forties in good health. The CDR3 loop is CATVKSGKEAFF. CDR3 bases: TGTGCCACCGTAAAATCCGGGAAAGAAGCTTTCTTT.